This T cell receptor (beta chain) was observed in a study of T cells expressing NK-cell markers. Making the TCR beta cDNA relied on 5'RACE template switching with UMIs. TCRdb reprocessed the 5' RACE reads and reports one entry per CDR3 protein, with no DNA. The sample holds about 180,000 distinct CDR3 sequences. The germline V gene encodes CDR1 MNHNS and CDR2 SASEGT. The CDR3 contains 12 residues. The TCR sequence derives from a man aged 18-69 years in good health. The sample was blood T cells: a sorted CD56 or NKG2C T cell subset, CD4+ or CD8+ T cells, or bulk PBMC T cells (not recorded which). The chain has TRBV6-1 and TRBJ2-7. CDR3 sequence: CASSESLLEQYF.